This TCR beta chain derives from a study of T cells in Graves' hyperthyroidism and ophthalmopathy. The overall study: Peripheral blood specimens were obtained at initial diagnosis, prior to any treatment.

Trimming cost V 8 bases and J 0 bases, with 8 bases left between them. Per germline, CDR1 DFQATT and CDR2 SNEGSKA (reference sequence). This CDR3 region has 12 residues. Study results and limitations: Researchers found most expanded thyroid clonotypes above 0.001 in blood as well. In validation, the model predicted ophthalmopathy. These predictions came a median roughly 7.1 months before onset.

Amplification of TCR beta CDR3 regions used RNA as the template. A first-round RT-PCR of the TCR CDR3 used the HTBI primer set. TCRdb recomputed calls from the multiplex PCR reads with MiXCR, one row per CDR3 protein. Of approximately 600,000 distinct CDR3 sequences listed, approximately 14% were seen once; the top ten hold 4% to 5.5%. Patients affected by ophthalmopathy presented a Clinical Activity Score of at least 3, a NOSPECS grade of at least 4, and disease duration below 3 months. For this clonotype: Antigen unknown.

This sequence originates from a woman aged 35 to 49 with Graves' ophthalmopathy. The chain uses TRBV20-1 and TRBJ1-5; D remains unclear. Sequencing was done on a sample of blood. The CDR3 sequence: CSFQVSNQPQHF. The CDR3 region has the DNA TGCAGTTTCCAGGTTAGCAATCAGCCCCAGCATTTT.